This is a list of T cell receptor beta chains from one sample in a study of blood T cells in healthy people across ages. TCRdb redid the calling of the 5' RACE reads with MiXCR, one entry per CDR3 protein. Among about 1.5 million distinct CDR3 sequences listed, about 42% were seen once. The sequenced material came from blood. These receptors came from a woman aged 18-29 years in good health. CDR3s include the opening cysteine and the closing phenylalanine or tryptophan. The D gene is left open where the match is weak. Rows may omit the clone size; those that give it use once, few, many or a size class.

11 NA NA TRBJ2-7 TRBV20-1 TGCAGTGCTTCAGTCATATACGAGCAGTACTTC CSASVIYEQYF
13 NA NA TRBJ1-2 TRBV29-1 TGCAGCGTTGACCGACAGTTAGTATATGGCTACACCTTC CSVDRQLVYGYTF
14 NA TRBD1 TRBJ1-4 TRBV5-1 TGCGCCAGCAGCCGGGACAGCTCTTTTGAAAAACTGTTTTTT CASSRDSSFEKLFF
13 many NA TRBJ2-5 TRBV7-2 TGTGCCAGCAGCTTAACGTACCAAGAGACCCAGTACTTC CASSLTYQETQYF
12 NA NA TRBJ2-1 TRBV29-1 TGCAGCGTTCTAGGCGGCTACAATGAGCAGTTCTTC CSVLGGYNEQFF
16 NA NA TRBJ2-3 TRBV10-3 TGTGCCATCAGTGGGCTGACTAGGGGAGACGCAGATACGCAGTATTTT CAISGLTRGDADTQYF
15 NA NA TRBJ1-1 TRBV28 TGTGCCAGCAATCCTCTGGAGTGGGAGAACACTGAAGCTTTCTTT CASNPLEWENTEAFF
14 NA NA TRBJ2-1 TRBV20-1 TGCAGTGCTAGAACTGCGGACTCCTACAATGAGCAGTTCTTC CSARTADSYNEQFF
13 many TRBD2 TRBJ2-1 TRBV20-1 TGCAGTGCTGTGGCGGGGGGCCGAAATGAGCAGTTCTTC CSAVAGGRNEQFF
15 once TRBD2 TRBJ2-7 TRBV7-2 TGTGCCAGCACCCCTGCCGGGAGGGGAACCTACGAGCAGTACTTC CASTPAGRGTYEQYF
15 NA TRBD1 TRBJ2-5 TRBV27 TGTGCCAGCAGCCTGACAGGGCGGGTAGTGGAGACCCAGTACTTC CASSLTGRVVETQYF
13 NA NA TRBJ1-1 TRBV6-5 TGTGCCACCCACCCCGGGAGGAACACTGAAGCTTTCTTT CATHPGRNTEAFF
16 NA NA TRBJ1-2 TRBV4-3 TGCGCCAGCAGCCAAGATTTTGACAGAATTAACTATGGCTACACCTTC CASSQDFDRINYGYTF
14 many NA TRBJ2-7 TRBV7-9 TGTGCCAGCAGCTCCGGACAGTCAAGCTACGAGCAGTACTTC CASSSGQSSYEQYF
16 NA TRBD2 TRBJ2-5 TRBV12-3/TRBV12-4 TGTGCCAGCAGTTCCGGGACTAGCAGAACCCAAGAGACCCAGTACTTC CASSSGTSRTQETQYF
13 many NA TRBJ2-7 TRBV4-3 TGCGCCAGCAGCCAAGATCTCGGGGGCGAGCAGTACTTC CASSQDLGGEQYF
13 few NA TRBJ2-1 TRBV24-1 TGTGCCACCAGTGACGGATTAAACAATGAGCAGTTCTTC CATSDGLNNEQFF
12 NA NA TRBJ2-2 TRBV20-1 TGCAGTGCTATTTGGGGCCCCGGGGAGCTGTTTTTT CSAIWGPGELFF
15 many NA TRBJ2-3 TRBV28 TGTGCCAGCAGTTTTCGTCCGTCAGGAACAGATACGCAGTATTTT CASSFRPSGTDTQYF
18 NA TRBD2 TRBJ2-7 TRBV5-1 TGCGCCAGCAGCTTCGGGACGTCTAGCGGGCACACCTACAATGAGCAGTACTTC CASSFGTSSGHTYNEQYF
15 few TRBD1 TRBJ2-2 TRBV20-1 TGCAGTGCTAGATCCGGGACAGGGGGCCACGGGGAGCTGTTTTTT CSARSGTGGHGELFF
20 NA NA TRBJ1-5 TRBV28 TGTGCCAGCAGTTTATATTCTCCGGACCTACGCATGGCCGGCAATCAGCCCCAGCATTTT CASSLYSPDLRMAGNQPQHF
14 NA NA TRBJ2-5 TRBV20-1 TGCAGTGCTAGTAGGACAGACCCCCAAGAGACCCAGTACTTC CSASRTDPQETQYF
14 NA NA TRBJ2-7 TRBV7-8 TGTGCCAGCAGCTCGTACTGGAGGTTGTACGAGCAGTACTTC CASSSYWRLYEQYF
13 NA NA TRBJ2-4 TRBV6-1 TGTGCCAGCAGTGGGCAGGTTGCAGCCATTCAGTACTTC CASSGQVAAIQYF
17 NA TRBD1 TRBJ1-5 TRBV28 TGTGCCAGCAGAATTCAGGGGGCGCATAGGAGCAATCAGCCCCAGCATTTT CASRIQGAHRSNQPQHF
15 few NA TRBJ2-1 TRBV7-6 TGTGCCAGCAGCCACCCTGGGTTTAGAAACAATGAGCAGTTCTTC CASSHPGFRNNEQFF
15 NA TRBD1 TRBJ1-2 TRBV5-1 TGCGCCAGCAGCCCGAGGACAGGGATCGGCTATGGCTACACCTTC CASSPRTGIGYGYTF
13 NA NA TRBJ1-4 TRBV7-9 TGTGCCAGCAGCTCCCCACAGGAGGAAAAACTGTTTTTT CASSSPQEEKLFF
15 few NA TRBJ2-6 TRBV12-3/TRBV12-4 TGTGCCAGCAGTGCTGTCCAGGCTGGGGCCAACGTCCTGACTTTC CASSAVQAGANVLTF
13 NA TRBD2 TRBJ2-5 TRBV27 TGTGCCAGCACCTTGACTAGCGGGAATGAGCAGTACTTC CASTLTSGNEQYF
14 NA NA TRBJ2-4 TRBV4-2 TGTGCCAGCAGCCAAGAATGGAGGAAAAACATTCAGTACTTC CASSQEWRKNIQYF
14 NA TRBD1 TRBJ1-1 TRBV12-3/TRBV12-4 TGTGCCAGCAGTGTGGACAGGGGGAGCACTGAAGCTTTCTTT CASSVDRGSTEAFF
17 NA NA TRBJ1-2 TRBV7-2 TGTGCCAGCAGCTTAACGGCGAGGGGGGGGAAGGCCTATGGCTACACCTTC CASSLTARGGKAYGYTF
13 NA NA TRBJ2-6 TRBV3-1 TGTGCCAGCAGCCAACCTGGGGCCAACGCCCTGACTTTC CASSQPGANALTF
16 few NA TRBJ2-7 TRBV20-1 TGCAGTGCTAGGCCCCTGCAAGCGGACTCCTACAATGAGCAGTACTTC CSARPLQADSYNEQYF
16 NA NA TRBJ2-3 TRBV6-5 TGTGCCAGCAGTTACGCGAAGGCAGGGATCACAGATACGCAGTATTTT CASSYAKAGITDTQYF
13 few NA TRBJ2-7 TRBV20-1 TGCAGTGCTAACGACAAGGACCCCTACGAGCAGTACTTC CSANDKDPYEQYF
11 NA NA TRBJ1-1 TRBV7-2 TGTGCCAGCAGCTTAGCGTGGGAAGCTTTCTTT CASSLAWEAFF
14 NA TRBD2 TRBJ2-3 TRBV20-1 TGCAGTGCCAGAGCGGGGTTTAGCACAGACACGCAGTATTTT CSARAGFSTDTQYF
13 NA TRBD1 TRBJ1-2 TRBV28 TGTGCCAGCAATCGACAGGGGCCCTATGGCTACACCTTC CASNRQGPYGYTF
16 NA NA TRBJ1-2 TRBV4-3 TGCGCCAGCAGCCAAGATGCGACCGGACGGAACTATGGCTACACCTTC CASSQDATGRNYGYTF
13 NA TRBD1 TRBJ1-2 TRBV5-1 TGCGCCAGCAGCACCTCAGGGGGCTATGGCTACACCTTC CASSTSGGYGYTF
12 NA NA TRBJ1-4 TRBV29-1 TGCAGCGTGGGAGTTCCGGGTGAAAAACTGTTTTTT CSVGVPGEKLFF
17 NA NA TRBJ2-3 TRBV5-1 TGCGCCAGCAGCTTGGGCGGGACACGCTTGACCACAGATACGCAGTATTTT CASSLGGTRLTTDTQYF
15 NA NA TRBJ2-7 TRBV3-1 TGTGCCAGCAGCCCTCGGGTCAAGCCATCGTCCGAGCAGTACTTC CASSPRVKPSSEQYF
17 NA TRBD1 TRBJ2-3 TRBV5-1 TGCGCCAGCAGCCTTACTAATTTGGGGACAGACACAGATACGCAGTATTTT CASSLTNLGTDTDTQYF
13 NA NA TRBJ1-2 TRBV20-1 TGCAGTGCTAGAGTGGCCAGGGGTGCGGGCTACACCTTC CSARVARGAGYTF
14 few NA TRBJ2-1 TRBV6-5 TGTGCCAGCAGTATAGCGGTGTCCTACAATGAGCAGTTCTTC CASSIAVSYNEQFF
15 NA NA TRBJ2-1 TRBV12-3/TRBV12-4 TGTGCCAGCAGACCAAGGACCGTTAGAAACAATGAGCAGTTCTTC CASRPRTVRNNEQFF
14 NA NA TRBJ1-5 TRBV10-3 TGTGCCACAGCCCGTACTGGGGGCAATCAGCCCCAGCATTTT CATARTGGNQPQHF
15 NA TRBD1 TRBJ2-1 TRBV5-6 TGTGCCAGCAGCTTGGGAGGGACAGGGCTCAATGAGCAGTTCTTC CASSLGGTGLNEQFF
13 few NA TRBJ1-5 TRBV20-1 TGCAGTGCTAGAATGGGGAGGAATCAGCCCCAGCATTTT CSARMGRNQPQHF
12 NA NA TRBJ2-7 TRBV20-1 TGCAGTGCTAGGCACGCATTGGACGAGCAGTACTTC CSARHALDEQYF
15 NA NA TRBJ2-7 TRBV19 TGTGCCAGTAGTATTACACAGGGTACATACAATGAGCAGTACTTC CASSITQGTYNEQYF